Listed below are T cell receptor beta chains from one sample, sequenced in a study of T cells in localized non-small cell lung cancer. TCRdb's table, derived via immunoSEQ multiplex PCR, lists solely in-frame clones and lacks some. This sample has tens of thousands of clones, with 80% to 90% found just once. Source: peripheral blood, taken before any cancer treatment. The receptors shown here come from a man between 40 and 69 years old with stage I squamous cell lung carcinoma. CDR3s include the opening cysteine and the closing phenylalanine or tryptophan. A D gene is named only where the DNA matches it firmly. Only part of the rows carry a size: once, few, many, or a class if the clone is expanded.

v_gene	d_gene	j_gene	abundance	CDR3aa	CDR3nt
TRBV19	-	TRBJ2-1	-	CASSIGGASSYNEQFF	TGTGCCAGTAGTATAGGAGGAGCAAGCTCCTACAATGAGCAGTTCTTC
TRBV13	-	TRBJ1-5	-	CASSLGVLGNQPQHF	TGTGCCAGCAGCTTAGGAGTGCTAGGCAATCAGCCCCAGCATTTT
TRBV11-3	-	TRBJ2-1	-	CASSLRRNEQFF	TGTGCCAGCAGCTTAAGGCGCAATGAGCAGTTCTTC
TRBV30	TRBD1	TRBJ2-7	-	CAWSTTGVRNEQYF	TGTGCCTGGAGTACGACAGGGGTTAGGAACGAGCAGTACTTC
TRBV30	-	TRBJ2-7	-	CAWRPRGLSYEQYF	TGTGCCTGGAGACCCCGGGGCCTCTCCTACGAGCAGTACTTC
TRBV2	TRBD2	TRBJ2-2	-	CASAKGLAGDTGELFF	TGTGCCAGCGCGAAGGGACTAGCGGGGGACACCGGGGAGCTGTTTTTT
TRBV7-2	TRBD1	TRBJ2-2	-	CASSLTGVRGTGELFF	TGTGCCAGCAGCTTGACAGGGGTTCGTGGCACCGGGGAGCTGTTTTTT
TRBV19	TRBD1	TRBJ2-7	-	CASSSTGQTYEQYF	TGTGCCAGTAGCTCGACAGGGCAGACCTACGAGCAGTACTTC
TRBV6-5	-	TRBJ1-2	-	CASSYRPGANGYTF	TGTGCCAGCAGTTACCGCCCAGGGGCGAATGGCTACACCTTC
TRBV7-9	-	TRBJ1-1	-	CASSLVEVAFSPQNTEAFF	TGTGCCAGCAGCTTAGTGGAGGTGGCGTTCTCCCCTCAGAACACTGAAGCTTTCTTT
TRBV6-1	-	TRBJ2-2	-	CASSVAWGAGELFF	TGTGCCAGCAGTGTAGCGTGGGGAGCCGGGGAGCTGTTTTTT
TRBV27	-	TRBJ2-7	once	CASKVMGHEQYF	TGTGCCAGCAAGGTTATGGGCCACGAGCAGTACTTC
TRBV7-2	-	TRBJ2-5	-	CASSQGSAQETQYF	TGTGCCAGCAGCCAAGGGAGTGCACAAGAGACCCAGTACTTC
TRBV30	-	TRBJ2-2	few	CAWSASRGTGELFF	TGTGCCTGGAGTGCGTCGCGCGGGACCGGGGAGCTGTTTTTT
TRBV4-1	TRBD1	TRBJ2-3	-	CASSQRQGAQVTDTQYF	TGCGCCAGCAGCCAACGGCAGGGGGCCCAAGTGACAGATACGCAGTATTTT